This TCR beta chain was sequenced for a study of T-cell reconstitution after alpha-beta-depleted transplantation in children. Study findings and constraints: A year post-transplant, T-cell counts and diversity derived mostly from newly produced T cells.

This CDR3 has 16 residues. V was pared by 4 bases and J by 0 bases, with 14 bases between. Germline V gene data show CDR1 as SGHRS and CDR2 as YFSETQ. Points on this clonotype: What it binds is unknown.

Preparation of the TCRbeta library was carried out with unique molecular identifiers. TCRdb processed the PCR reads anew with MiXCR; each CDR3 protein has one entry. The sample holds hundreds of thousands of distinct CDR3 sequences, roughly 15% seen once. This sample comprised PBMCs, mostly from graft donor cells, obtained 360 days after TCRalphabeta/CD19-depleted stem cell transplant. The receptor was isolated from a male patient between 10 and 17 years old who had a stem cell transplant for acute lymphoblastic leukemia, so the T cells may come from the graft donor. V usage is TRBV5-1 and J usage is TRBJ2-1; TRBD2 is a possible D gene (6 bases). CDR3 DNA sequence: TGCGCCAGCAGCCCGCCGAGCGGGCTCTCCTACAATGAGCAGTTCTTC. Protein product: CASSPPSGLSYNEQFF. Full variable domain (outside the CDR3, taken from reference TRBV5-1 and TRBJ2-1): KAGVTQTPRYLIKTRGQQVTLSCSPISGHRSVSWYQQTPGQGLQFLFEYFSETQRNKGNFPGRFSGRQFSNSRSEMNVSTLELGDSALYLCASSPPSGLSYNEQFFGPGTRLTVL.